The clone carrying this T cell receptor (beta chain) was recorded a few times. The sample belongs to a study of blood T cell repertoires in COVID-19. About the research overall: Sources were T cells, B-cell-depleted T cells, or PBMCs; the material itself was cDNA or gDNA.

TCRdb's copy holds only in-frame clones and misses some; the assay was immunoSEQ multiplex PCR. Of 250,000 to 300,000 clones in the sample, around 90% were seen once. CDR1 is SNHLY, CDR2 FYNNEI, per germline. CDR3 size: 13 residues. Trimming cost V 7 bases and J 3 bases; bases outside gene matches: 5. The receptor was isolated from a woman aged 25-40 years who had recovered from COVID-19. The specimen sequenced was PBMCs or T cells enriched from blood (not recorded which). The rearrangement links TRBV2 to TRBJ1-2; TRBD1 agrees at 7 bases. Here the CDR3 DNA reads TGTGCCAGCACGGACAGGCCCTACTATGGCTACACCTTC. It translates to CASTDRPYYGYTF.